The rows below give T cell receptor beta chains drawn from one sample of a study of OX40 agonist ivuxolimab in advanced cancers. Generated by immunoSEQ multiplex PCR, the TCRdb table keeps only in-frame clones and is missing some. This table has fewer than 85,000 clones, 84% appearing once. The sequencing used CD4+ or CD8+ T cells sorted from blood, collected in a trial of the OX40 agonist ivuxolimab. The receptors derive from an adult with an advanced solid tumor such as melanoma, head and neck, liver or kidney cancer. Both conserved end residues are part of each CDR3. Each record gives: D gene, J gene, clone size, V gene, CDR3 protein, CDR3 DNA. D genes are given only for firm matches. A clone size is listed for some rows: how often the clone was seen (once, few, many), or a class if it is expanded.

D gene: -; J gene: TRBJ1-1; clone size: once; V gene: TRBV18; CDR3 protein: CASSPRLGGSNTEAFF; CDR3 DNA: TGTGCCAGCTCACCACGCCTGGGAGGCTCGAACACTGAAGCTTTCTTT
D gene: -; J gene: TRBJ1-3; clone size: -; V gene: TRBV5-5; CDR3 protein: CASSLGGSGNTIYF; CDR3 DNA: TGTGCCAGCAGCTTGGGGGGCTCTGGAAACACCATATATTTT
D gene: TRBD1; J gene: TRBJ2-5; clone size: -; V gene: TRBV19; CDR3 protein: CASSIGDRGRETQYF; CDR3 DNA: TGTGCCAGTAGTATAGGGGACAGGGGGCGCGAGACCCAGTACTTC
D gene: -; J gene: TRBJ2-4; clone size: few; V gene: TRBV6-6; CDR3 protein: CASSEGGLAKNIQYF; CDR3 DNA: TGTGCCAGCAGTGAGGGGGGGCTAGCCAAAAACATTCAGTACTTC
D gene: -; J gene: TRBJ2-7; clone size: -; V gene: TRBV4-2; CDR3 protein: CASSPWSGLPNEQYF; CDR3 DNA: TGTGCCAGCAGCCCGTGGTCGGGACTCCCTAACGAGCAGTACTTC
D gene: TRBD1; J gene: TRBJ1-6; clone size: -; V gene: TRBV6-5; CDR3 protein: CASRKGQDNSPLHF; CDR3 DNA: TGTGCCAGCAGGAAGGGACAGGATAATTCACCCCTCCACTTT
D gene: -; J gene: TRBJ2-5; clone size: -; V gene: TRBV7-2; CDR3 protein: CATGEPQGTGETQYF; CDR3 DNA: TGTGCCACCGGGGAGCCCCAGGGGACGGGGGAGACCCAGTACTTC
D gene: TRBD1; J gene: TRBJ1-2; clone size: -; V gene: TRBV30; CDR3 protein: CAWSVPRTGWGYTF; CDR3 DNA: TGTGCCTGGAGTGTACCGAGGACAGGGTGGGGCTACACCTTC
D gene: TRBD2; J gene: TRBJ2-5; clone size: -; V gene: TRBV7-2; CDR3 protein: CASSVERTSPGGTQYF; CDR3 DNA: TGTGCCAGCAGCGTGGAAAGGACGTCCCCGGGAGGGACCCAGTACTTC
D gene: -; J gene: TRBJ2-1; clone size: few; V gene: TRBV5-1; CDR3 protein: CASSPSGTGSYNEQFF; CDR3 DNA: TGCGCCAGCAGCCCCTCCGGAACGGGTTCCTACAATGAGCAGTTCTTC
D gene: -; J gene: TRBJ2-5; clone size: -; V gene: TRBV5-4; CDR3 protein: CASSPRNQETQYF; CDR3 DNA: TGTGCCAGCAGCCCTCGGAATCAAGAGACCCAGTACTTC
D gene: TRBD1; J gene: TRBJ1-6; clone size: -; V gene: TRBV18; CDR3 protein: CASSPFDRGSNNSPLHF; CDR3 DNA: TGTGCCAGCTCACCCTTCGACAGGGGGAGCAATAATTCACCCCTCCACTTT
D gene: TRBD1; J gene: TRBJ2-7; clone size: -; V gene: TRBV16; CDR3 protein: CASSRPGQGIYEQYF; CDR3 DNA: TGTGCCAGCAGCCGCCCGGGACAGGGAATCTACGAGCAGTACTTC
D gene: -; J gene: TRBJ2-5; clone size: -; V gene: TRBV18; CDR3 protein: CASSPGETQYF; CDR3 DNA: TGTGCCAGCTCACCTGGAGAGACCCAGTACTTC
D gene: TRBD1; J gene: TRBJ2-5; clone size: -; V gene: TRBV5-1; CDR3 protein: CASSGMGQNQETQYF; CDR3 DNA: TGCGCCAGCAGCGGAATGGGACAGAACCAAGAGACCCAGTACTTC
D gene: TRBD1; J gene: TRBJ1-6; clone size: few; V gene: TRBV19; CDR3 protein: CASQEVGGDANSPLHF; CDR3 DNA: TGTGCCAGCCAAGAGGTAGGGGGCGACGCTAATTCACCCCTCCACTTT
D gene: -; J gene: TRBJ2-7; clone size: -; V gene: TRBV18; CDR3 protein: CASSPPGHRSSYEQYF; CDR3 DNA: TGTGCCAGCTCTCCCCCGGGACATAGGTCGTCCTACGAGCAGTACTTC
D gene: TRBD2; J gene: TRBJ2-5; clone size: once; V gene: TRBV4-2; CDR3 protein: CASSLSGSRSLGAQYF; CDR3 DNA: TGTGCCAGCAGCCTTAGCGGGAGTCGGTCGTTGGGGGCCCAGTACTTC
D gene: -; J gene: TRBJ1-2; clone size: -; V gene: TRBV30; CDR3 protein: CAYQDSGIGGYTF; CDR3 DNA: TGTGCCTACCAAGACTCGGGTATCGGTGGCTACACCTTC
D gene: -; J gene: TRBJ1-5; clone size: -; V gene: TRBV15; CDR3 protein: CATSRGPNQPQHF; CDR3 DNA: TGTGCCACCAGCAGGGGGCCTAATCAGCCCCAGCATTTT